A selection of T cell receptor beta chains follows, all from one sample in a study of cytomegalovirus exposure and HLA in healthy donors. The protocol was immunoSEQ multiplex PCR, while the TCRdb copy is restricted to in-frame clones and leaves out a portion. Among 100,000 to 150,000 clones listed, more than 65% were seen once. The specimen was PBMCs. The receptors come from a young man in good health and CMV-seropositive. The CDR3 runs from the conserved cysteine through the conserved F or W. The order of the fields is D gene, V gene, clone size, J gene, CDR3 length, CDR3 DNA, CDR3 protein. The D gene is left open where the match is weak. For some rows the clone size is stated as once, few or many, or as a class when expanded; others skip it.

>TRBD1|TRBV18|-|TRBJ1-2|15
TGTGCCAGCTCACCATCTGCAGGGGGCCCTTATGGCTACACCTTC
CASSPSAGGPYGYTF
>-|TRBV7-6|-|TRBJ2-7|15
TGTGCCAGCAGCTTATTGACAGGAATTACCTACGAGCAGTACTTC
CASSLLTGITYEQYF
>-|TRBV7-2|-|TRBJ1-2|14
TGTGCCAGCAGCTTAGAACAGGGATTGGGCGGCTACACCTTC
CASSLEQGLGGYTF
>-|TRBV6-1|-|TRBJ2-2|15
TGTGCCAGCAGGAATCTGGAGGCGGACACCGGGGAGCTGTTTTTT
CASRNLEADTGELFF
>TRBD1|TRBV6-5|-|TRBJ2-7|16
TGTGCCAGCAGTTTCCACCAGCCGGGACAGAACTACGAGCAGTACTTC
CASSFHQPGQNYEQYF
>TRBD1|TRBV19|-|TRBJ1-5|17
TGTGCCAGTAGTCCTTACCGGGACAGGGTTACCAATCAGCCCCAGCATTTT
CASSPYRDRVTNQPQHF
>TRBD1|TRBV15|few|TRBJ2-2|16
TGTGCCACCAGCACATTACAGGGGTTCAACACCGGGGAGCTGTTTTTT
CATSTLQGFNTGELFF
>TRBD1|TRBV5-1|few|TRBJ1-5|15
TGCGCCAGCAGTTGGACAGGGGGCTTGGGTCAGCCCCAGCATTTT
CASSWTGGLGQPQHF
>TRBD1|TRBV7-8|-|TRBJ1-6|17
TGTGCCAGCAGCTTAACGGGACAGGTTAATCGGAATTCACCCCTCCACTTT
CASSLTGQVNRNSPLHF
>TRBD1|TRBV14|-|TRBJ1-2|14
TGTGCCAGCAGCCAATTGGGACAGGCCTATGGCTACACCTTC
CASSQLGQAYGYTF
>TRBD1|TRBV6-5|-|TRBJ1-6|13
TGTGCCAGCAGGACAGGGTACAATTCACCCCTCCACTTT
CASRTGYNSPLHF
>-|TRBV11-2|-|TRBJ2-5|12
TGTGCCAGCAGCTTCGGTGAGGGGACCCAGTACTTC
CASSFGEGTQYF
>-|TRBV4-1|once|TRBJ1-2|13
TGCGCCAGCAGCCAAGTGTGGGGCCATGGCTACACCTTC
CASSQVWGHGYTF
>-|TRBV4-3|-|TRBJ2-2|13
TGCGCCAGCAGCCAAGATTCCCAGGGGGAGCTGTTTTTT
CASSQDSQGELFF
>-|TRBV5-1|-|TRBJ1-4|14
TGCGCCAGCCGACAGGAAACAACTAATGAAAAACTGTTTTTT
CASRQETTNEKLFF
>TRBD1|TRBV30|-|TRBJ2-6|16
TGTGCCTGGAGTGGGACAGGGGTATCTGGGGCCAACGTCCTGACTTTC
CAWSGTGVSGANVLTF
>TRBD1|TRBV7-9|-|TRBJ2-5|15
TGTTCCAGCAGCTCGCCGACAGGGATTGCGGAGACCCAGTACTTC
CSSSSPTGIAETQYF
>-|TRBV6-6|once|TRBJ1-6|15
TGTGCCAGCACCAAACTAAGCTCCTATAATTCACCCCTCCACTTT
CASTKLSSYNSPLHF
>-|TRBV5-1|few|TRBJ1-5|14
TGCGCCAGCAGCCCGGGAGGGAGGGATCAGCCCCAGCATTTT
CASSPGGRDQPQHF
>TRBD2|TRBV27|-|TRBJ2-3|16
TGTGCCAGCAGTCTACTAGCGGGGTCTAGCACAGATACGCAGTATTTT
CASSLLAGSSTDTQYF
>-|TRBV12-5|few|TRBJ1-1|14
TGTGCTAGTGGTTTGGGAGGCGGCCTTCGGGAAGCTTTCTTT
CASGLGGGLREAFF
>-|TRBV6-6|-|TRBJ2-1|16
TGTGCCAGCAGTTCCGATCCCTGGAGCTCCTACAATGAGCAGTTCTTC
CASSSDPWSSYNEQFF